Below are 25 T cell receptor beta chains sequenced from a single sample in a study of siplizumab effects on memory and regulatory T cells. The method was immunoSEQ multiplex PCR; TCRdb's version includes in-frame clones alone and lacks a portion of them. The top ten clones hold roughly 0.25% of a sample with tens of thousands of clones, roughly 90% of them seen once. Sequencing was performed on naive CD4+ T cells sorted from blood. These receptors came from a human donor in good health.

The chain combines TRBV2 with TRBJ1-1; D perhaps matches TRBD1 (6 bases). Trimming left V 7 bases short and J 12 bases short, with 21 bases between. Germline-derived CDR1 and CDR2 are SNHLY and FYNNEI. CDR3 length equals 13 residues. CDR3 residues: CASTTTGGGKTFF. DNA of the CDR3: TGTGCCAGCACTACGACGGGAGGGGGGAAAACTTTCTTT.

This rearrangement joins TRBV18 to TRBJ1-2; D remains unclear. Per the germline V gene, CDR1 is KGHSH and CDR2 is LQKENI. The ends were cut back, 1 base at V and 6 bases at J, with 9 bases in the middle. The CDR3 loop spans 13 amino acids. The CDR3, as DNA: TGTGCCAGCTCACCACGAGGTGCCCATGGCTACACCTTC. Its protein product is CASSPRGAHGYTF.

The chain has TRBV18 and TRBJ1-1; D possibly corresponds to TRBD1 (6 bases). There are 13 residues in the CDR3. V lost 2 bases and J lost 4, with 8 bases in between. Per germline, CDR1 KGHSH and CDR2 LQKENI. CDR3 residues: CASSPIGGTEAFF. The CDR3 coding sequence is TGTGCCAGCTCACCAATAGGGGGCACTGAAGCTTTCTTT.

This clone was seen a handful of times. Sequence at one end of the junction differs from germline and may be a read error. The chain combines TRBV2 with TRBJ1-1; D ambiguous. CDR1 SNHLY and CDR2 FYNNEI come from the germline V gene. There are 11 residues in the CDR3. The CDR3: CASREGTEAFF. CDR3 in DNA: TGTGCCAGCAGGGAAGGCACTGAAGCTTTCTTT.

This clone was counted a few times. The rearrangement links TRBV6-6 to TRBJ2-7; the D gene is possibly TRBD1 (7 bases). The V end was cut by 10 bases, the J end by 2 bases, with 18 bases between. Germline CDR1 and CDR2: MNHNY and SVGAGI (reference sequence). CDR3 length: 14 amino acids. CDR3: CAIGPPGGTYEQYF. CDR3 sequence (DNA): TGTGCCATCGGCCCACCAGGGGGGACCTACGAGCAGTACTTC.

V and J are TRBV4-1 and TRBJ1-5, with a possible D match to TRBD1 (5 bases). CDR3 length: 16 residues. Trimming left V 1 base short and J 2 bases short, with 12 bases between. Germline V gene lookup returns CDR1 MGHRA and CDR2 YSYEKL. In DNA, the CDR3 is TGCGCCAGCAGCCAAGGAGGGGCTCGGGGCAATCAGCCCCAGCATTTT. The encoded protein is CASSQGGARGNQPQHF.

The rearrangement joins TRBV7-2 to TRBJ2-1, with 8 bases fitting TRBD1. V shed 2 bases, J shed 6 bases, and the junction held 3 bases outside the gene matches. The CDR3 is made up of 14 amino acids. CDR1 and CDR2 from the germline V gene are SGHTA and FQGNSA. Here the CDR3 DNA reads TGTGCCAGCAGCTTACAGGGGGCCCCCAATGAGCAGTTCTTC. It translates to CASSLQGAPNEQFF.

This clone was observed a single time. J is TRBJ2-5 and V is TRBV11-1, with TRBD1 matching over 7 bases. After removal of 7 bases from V and 1 base from J, the junction contained 9 bases not matched to a gene. Germline assignment: CDR1 SGHAT and CDR2 FQDESV (reference sequence). The CDR3 is made up of 15 amino acids. This chain's CDR3 is CASKTGNGAQETQYF. The CDR3 nucleotides read TGTGCCAGCAAGACAGGGAATGGGGCCCAAGAGACCCAGTACTTC.

J is TRBJ1-5 and V is TRBV6-5; D ambiguous. Per the germline V gene, CDR1 is MNHEY and CDR2 is SVGAGI. Trimming pared 6 bases from V and 3 bases from J, leaving 12 bases between. The CDR3 loop spans 14 amino acids. CDR3 nucleotide sequence: TGTGCCAGCAGCCGCGGACGGGACAATCAGCCCCAGCATTTT. Translating gives CASSRGRDNQPQHF.

V is TRBV18 and J is TRBJ2-7; D may be TRBD1 (6 bases). The CDR3 runs to 15 residues. The V end was cut by 3 bases, the J end by 7 bases, with 19 bases between. Per the germline V gene, CDR1 is KGHSH and CDR2 is LQKENI. The CDR3 region has the DNA TGTGCCAGCTCACCGAATGGCGCAGGGGAAGGGGAGCAGTACTTC. Protein product: CASSPNGAGEGEQYF.

The rearrangement links TRBV7-8 to TRBJ1-1, with D uncertain. V was trimmed by 0 bases and J by 4 bases, leaving 9 bases between them. Germline loops: CDR1 SGHVS, CDR2 FQNEAQ. The CDR3 runs 14 residues. The CDR3 DNA sequence: TGTGCCAGCAGCTTAGCAGGGAGGATCACTGAAGCTTTCTTT. This gives the protein CASSLAGRITEAFF.

The genes are TRBV27 and TRBJ1-1, with 8 bases that match TRBD1. Trimming removed 5 bases from V and 5 bases from J; junction bases left unmatched: 7. Germline values: CDR1 MNHEY, CDR2 SMNVEV (reference sequence). The length of the CDR3 is 14 residues. The CDR3 is CASSETDRVTEAFF. The CDR3 nucleotides are TGTGCCAGCAGTGAAACGGACAGGGTGACTGAAGCTTTCTTT.

The chain is built from TRBV6-6 and TRBJ1-4; 9 bases line up with TRBD1. CDR1 MNHNY and CDR2 SVGAGI come from the germline V gene (reference sequence). There are 14 residues in the CDR3. Trimming removed 5 bases from V and 5 bases from J; junction bases left unmatched: 3. CDR3 coding DNA: TGTGCCAGCAGTCGGGGACAGGGAAATGAAAAACTGTTTTTT. The encoded protein is CASSRGQGNEKLFF.

The chain joins TRBV7-3 to TRBJ2-1; D not certain. CDR3 length: 14 amino acids. Trimming removed 5 bases from V and 5 bases from J, with 13 bases in between. Germline CDR1 is SGHTA and CDR2 is FQGTGA. The DNA of the CDR3 is TGTGCCAGCAGCGCCGAACCTAGGAACAATGAGCAGTTCTTC. This codes for CASSAEPRNNEQFF.

This chain connects TRBV19 to TRBJ1-2; 7 bases agree with TRBD1. Trimming cost V 5 bases and J 2 bases; bases outside gene matches: 8. CDR1 is LNHDA and CDR2 is SQIVND in the germline V gene (reference sequence). The length of the CDR3 is 15 residues. CDR3 nucleotide sequence: TGTGCCAGTAGTCAGACCGGGACAGCGAACTATGGCTACACCTTC. Protein product: CASSQTGTANYGYTF.

This rearrangement joins TRBV9 to TRBJ2-3; D is unresolved. Per germline, CDR1 SGDLS and CDR2 YYNGEE. CDR3 length: 14 residues. V lost 0 bases and J lost 5, with 10 bases in between. The CDR3: CASSVGGEVDTQYF. The CDR3 region has the DNA TGTGCCAGCAGCGTAGGGGGTGAGGTAGATACGCAGTATTTT.

This chain links TRBV4-2 with TRBJ1-6, with D tentatively TRBD1 (5 bases). V was clipped by 1 base and J by 5 bases, with 9 bases between them. CDR3 size: 15 residues. CDR1 and CDR2 (germline): LGHNA, YNFKEQ. The CDR3 DNA reads as TGTGCCAGCAGCCAAGCGGGGGGACATAATTCACCCCTCCACTTT. Its protein product is CASSQAGGHNSPLHF.

The rearrangement uses TRBV5-6 and TRBJ2-2, with TRBD2 matching over 8 bases. V lost 0 bases, J lost 5 bases, and 12 bases stayed unmatched. CDR1 is SGHDT, CDR2 YYEEEE, per germline. This CDR3 comprises 18 residues. CDR3 sequence (DNA): TGTGCCAGCAGCTTGGCTTGGCGGGGGGCAGGAGGAACCGGGGAGCTGTTTTTT. Protein sequence: CASSLAWRGAGGTGELFF.

V gene TRBV30 combines with J gene TRBJ1-2; 9 positions agree with TRBD1. V shed 2 bases, J shed 10 bases, and the junction held 11 bases outside the gene matches. The V gene's germline CDR1 is GTSNPN and CDR2 SVGIG (reference sequence). The CDR3 contains 14 residues. The CDR3 loop is CAWSLEVDRGPYTF. The CDR3 DNA sequence: TGTGCCTGGAGTTTAGAGGTGGACAGGGGACCCTACACCTTC. The full variable domain, its missing parts supplied by reference TRBV30 and TRBJ1-2, is SQTIHQWPATLVQPVGSPLSLECTVEGTSNPNLYWYRQAAGRGLQLLFYSVGIGQISSEVPQNLSASRPQDRQFILSSKKLLLSDSGFYLCAWSLEVDRGPYTFGSGTRLTVV.

V usage is TRBV19 and J usage is TRBJ2-2; TRBD2 matches 9 bases. The CDR3 extends over 15 amino acids. Germline lookup yields CDR1 LNHDA and CDR2 SQIVND (reference sequence). J gave up 4 bases and V 5 bases, and 5 bases lay outside the gene matches. CDR3 in DNA: TGTGCCAGTAGTTATCTAGCGGGGAGCACCGGGGAGCTGTTTTTT. Encoded protein: CASSYLAGSTGELFF. The whole variable domain, filled in from reference TRBV19 and TRBJ2-2, reads DGGITQSPKYLFRKEGQNVTLSCEQNLNHDAMYWYRQDPGQGLRLIYYSQIVNDFQKGDIAEGYSVSREKKESFPLTVTSAQKNPTAFYLCASSYLAGSTGELFFGEGSRLTVL.

This rearrangement joins TRBV15 to TRBJ1-2, with no clear D. V lost 1 base to trimming and J lost 0 bases, with 9 bases between them. Germline loops: CDR1 LNHNV, CDR2 YYDKDF (reference sequence). The CDR3 extends over 15 amino acids. The CDR3 here is CATSRGEATNYGYTF. Written as DNA, the CDR3 is TGTGCCACCAGCAGAGGAGAGGCGACTAACTATGGCTACACCTTC.

This chain links TRBV6-5 with TRBJ1-1, with 9 bases that match TRBD1. After removal of 5 bases from V and 5 bases from J, the junction contained 9 bases not matched to a gene. The CDR3 runs 15 residues. Germline V lookup: CDR1 MNHEY, CDR2 SVGAGI. The CDR3 nucleotides are TGTGCCAGCAGTATAAACCGGGACAGGGCTACTGAAGCTTTCTTT. Translated: CASSINRDRATEAFF.

J is TRBJ2-6 and V is TRBV7-3; TRBD1 aligns across 10 bases. This CDR3 has 20 residues. Germline lookup yields CDR1 SGHTA and CDR2 FQGTGA. After removal of 5 bases from V and 2 bases from J, the junction contained 15 bases not matched to a gene. The CDR3 sequence: CASSPRGTGVPEAGANVLTF. In nucleotides, the CDR3 is TGTGCCAGCAGCCCAAGGGGGACAGGGGTCCCAGAAGCTGGGGCCAACGTCCTGACTTTC.

The chain is built from TRBV6-5 and TRBJ2-1; the D gene is possibly TRBD1 (5 bases). The CDR3 totals 16 residues. Germline CDR1 MNHEY, CDR2 SVGAGI. Deletions cut 2 bases from V and 5 bases from J, with 16 bases between. Here the CDR3 DNA reads TGTGCCAGCAGTTACAGTGCGGCCCTAGGGGACAATGAGCAGTTCTTC. Amino acid sequence: CASSYSAALGDNEQFF.

This sequence joins TRBV2 and TRBJ2-1, with 9 bases fitting TRBD2. The CDR3 is 12 amino acids. Germline V gene lookup returns CDR1 SNHLY and CDR2 FYNNEI. J gave up 9 bases and V 5 bases, and 2 bases lay outside the gene matches. The DNA for the CDR3 is TGTGCCAGCAGTCAACTAGCGGGTGAGCAGTTCTTC. This sequence encodes CASSQLAGEQFF. The full variable domain, in which reference TRBV2 and TRBJ2-1 provide the parts outside the CDR3, is EPEVTQTPSHQVTQMGQEVILRCVPISNHLYFYWYRQILGQKVEFLVSFYNNEISEKSEIFDDQFSVERPDGSNFTLKIRSTKLEDSAMYFCASSQLAGEQFFGPGTRLTVL.